The rows below give T cell receptor beta chains drawn from one sample of a study of post-analysis software for immune sequencing data. TCRdb re-analysed the PCR reads in MiXCR, keeping a single row per CDR3 protein. The sample includes 650,000 to 900,000 distinct CDR3 sequences, around 42% of them seen just once. Sequenced: blood. The receptors were sampled from a girl between 5 and 17 years old with multiple sclerosis. Each CDR3 is given with its conserved first and last residue. The D gene is left open where the match is weak. The listing skips clone size in some rows; elsewhere it reads once, few, many or a size class.

d_gene: NA; abundance: NA; j_gene: TRBJ2-5; v_gene: TRBV9; CDR3nt: TGTGCCAGCAGCGTCTTCGGGGACGAAGAGACCCAGTACTTC; CDR3aa: CASSVFGDEETQYF
d_gene: TRBD1; abundance: few; j_gene: TRBJ2-7; v_gene: TRBV11-2; CDR3nt: TGTGCCAGCAGGCCCCAGGACAGGGGTCTCTACGAGCAGTACTTC; CDR3aa: CASRPQDRGLYEQYF
d_gene: TRBD2; abundance: NA; j_gene: TRBJ2-7; v_gene: TRBV20-1; CDR3nt: TGCAGTGCTGTCAGCGGACTAGCGGGAATCTACGAGCAGTACTTC; CDR3aa: CSAVSGLAGIYEQYF
d_gene: NA; abundance: NA; j_gene: TRBJ2-5; v_gene: TRBV6-2/TRBV6-3; CDR3nt: TGTGCCAGCAGTTACGGACAAAGTTGGGAAGAGACCCAGTACTTC; CDR3aa: CASSYGQSWEETQYF
d_gene: NA; abundance: NA; j_gene: TRBJ2-6; v_gene: TRBV7-2; CDR3nt: TGTGCCAGCAGCACCAGTGCCGGGACGATTTTCTGGGCCAACGTCCTGACTTTC; CDR3aa: CASSTSAGTIFWANVLTF
d_gene: NA; abundance: NA; j_gene: TRBJ2-7; v_gene: TRBV5-1; CDR3nt: TGCGCCAGCAGCCCGTACGGGACGGACCCCTACGAGCAGTACTTC; CDR3aa: CASSPYGTDPYEQYF
d_gene: NA; abundance: many; j_gene: TRBJ2-1; v_gene: TRBV9; CDR3nt: TGTGCCAGCAGCGTAGGGGGAGCGGTCAATGAGCAGTTCTTC; CDR3aa: CASSVGGAVNEQFF
d_gene: TRBD2; abundance: NA; j_gene: TRBJ2-3; v_gene: TRBV29-1; CDR3nt: TGCAGCGTTGGCCCGAGCGGGATTGGTCCTGAGAGGCGGGATACGCAGTATTTT; CDR3aa: CSVGPSGIGPERRDTQYF
d_gene: NA; abundance: few; j_gene: TRBJ2-5; v_gene: TRBV3-1; CDR3nt: TGTGCCAGCAGCCAATATAGGGAGACCCAGTACTTC; CDR3aa: CASSQYRETQYF
d_gene: TRBD2; abundance: many; j_gene: TRBJ2-7; v_gene: TRBV12-3/TRBV12-4; CDR3nt: TGTGCCAGCAGCTCCAGGACTAGCGGGAGTTACGAGCAGTACTTC; CDR3aa: CASSSRTSGSYEQYF
d_gene: TRBD2; abundance: few; j_gene: TRBJ2-7; v_gene: TRBV20-1; CDR3nt: TGCAGTGCTAGGCGGGAGGCTATCGACGAGCAGTACTTC; CDR3aa: CSARREAIDEQYF
d_gene: NA; abundance: few; j_gene: TRBJ1-2; v_gene: TRBV4-1; CDR3nt: TGCGCCAGCAGCCCATGGGATACGGGGTCTGCCAGGGGCTACACCTTC; CDR3aa: CASSPWDTGSARGYTF
d_gene: TRBD2; abundance: NA; j_gene: TRBJ2-1; v_gene: TRBV6-5; CDR3nt: TGTGCCAGCAGTTCCCCTAGCGGGAGTAGGAATGAGCAGTTCTTC; CDR3aa: CASSSPSGSRNEQFF
d_gene: NA; abundance: once; j_gene: TRBJ1-2; v_gene: TRBV10-3; CDR3nt: TGTGCCATCACCCCGACGGGGAACTATGGCTACACCTTC; CDR3aa: CAITPTGNYGYTF
d_gene: NA; abundance: NA; j_gene: TRBJ2-2; v_gene: TRBV9; CDR3nt: TGTGCCAGCAGCGTAGACCCACCCGGGGAGCTGTTTTTT; CDR3aa: CASSVDPPGELFF
d_gene: NA; abundance: NA; j_gene: TRBJ2-3; v_gene: TRBV7-8; CDR3nt: TGTGCCAGCAGCCCAAGAGGGGACCTGGAGGTAGATACGCAGTATTTT; CDR3aa: CASSPRGDLEVDTQYF
d_gene: TRBD2; abundance: few; j_gene: TRBJ2-3; v_gene: TRBV7-9; CDR3nt: TGTGCCAGCAGCCCCGGGACTAGCGGGGCAGATACGCAGTATTTT; CDR3aa: CASSPGTSGADTQYF
d_gene: NA; abundance: NA; j_gene: TRBJ2-5; v_gene: TRBV12-3/TRBV12-4; CDR3nt: TGTGCCAGCAGCCCCTTCAAACTAGTCCCTCTAACACAAGAGACCCAGTACTTC; CDR3aa: CASSPFKLVPLTQETQYF
d_gene: TRBD2; abundance: NA; j_gene: TRBJ2-5; v_gene: TRBV7-9; CDR3nt: TGTGCCAGCAGCTTAGCGAAAGGACTAGCGGGAGGAAGGGAGCAGTACTTC; CDR3aa: CASSLAKGLAGGREQYF
d_gene: TRBD1; abundance: many; j_gene: TRBJ1-6; v_gene: TRBV7-9; CDR3nt: TGTGCCAGCAGCTTACACACTACAGGGGGCGTAAGGTCACCCCTCCACTTT; CDR3aa: CASSLHTTGGVRSPLHF
d_gene: NA; abundance: few; j_gene: TRBJ1-1; v_gene: TRBV7-3; CDR3nt: TGTGCCAGCAGCTTATTAGCAGGGGCCGGGGGCAACACTGAAGCTTTCTTT; CDR3aa: CASSLLAGAGGNTEAFF
d_gene: NA; abundance: NA; j_gene: TRBJ1-2; v_gene: TRBV12-3/TRBV12-4; CDR3nt: TGTGCCAGCAGTCCGTTTGGGGGCAATGGCTACACCTTC; CDR3aa: CASSPFGGNGYTF
d_gene: NA; abundance: NA; j_gene: TRBJ2-3; v_gene: TRBV2; CDR3nt: TGTGCCAGCACCGAGATTGAAACAGATACGCAGTATTTT; CDR3aa: CASTEIETDTQYF
d_gene: TRBD2; abundance: few; j_gene: TRBJ2-1; v_gene: TRBV7-9; CDR3nt: TGTGCCAGCAGCTCCGCGGGGCTGGCGGGAGGGCAGTTCTTC; CDR3aa: CASSSAGLAGGQFF
d_gene: TRBD1; abundance: few; j_gene: TRBJ2-3; v_gene: TRBV20-1; CDR3nt: TGCAGTGCCCATAACAGGGGGCAGAGCACAGATACGCAGTATTTT; CDR3aa: CSAHNRGQSTDTQYF
d_gene: NA; abundance: NA; j_gene: TRBJ2-7; v_gene: TRBV28; CDR3nt: TGTGCCAGCAGTTTGTTCCCTGGCTACGAGCAGTACTTC; CDR3aa: CASSLFPGYEQYF
d_gene: TRBD1; abundance: NA; j_gene: TRBJ2-7; v_gene: TRBV7-8; CDR3nt: TGTGCCAGCAGCTCACACAGGGGGCGCGACGAGCAGAACTTC; CDR3aa: CASSSHRGRDEQNF
d_gene: TRBD1; abundance: NA; j_gene: TRBJ1-1; v_gene: TRBV2; CDR3nt: TGTGCCAGCAGAGGACCTACGGGACAGGGGGTCGCTGAAGCTTTCTTT; CDR3aa: CASRGPTGQGVAEAFF
d_gene: TRBD2; abundance: few; j_gene: TRBJ2-1; v_gene: TRBV29-1; CDR3nt: TGCAGCGTTGAAGATACTCCGGCGGGAGTAATTAGAGATGAGCAGTTCTTC; CDR3aa: CSVEDTPAGVIRDEQFF
d_gene: TRBD1; abundance: many; j_gene: TRBJ1-2; v_gene: TRBV7-9; CDR3nt: TGTGCCAGCAGCCCGACAGGGAACTATGGCTACACCTTC; CDR3aa: CASSPTGNYGYTF
d_gene: NA; abundance: NA; j_gene: TRBJ1-5; v_gene: TRBV6-6; CDR3nt: TGTGCCAGCAGTTACGAAGTTACGGGGGATAGCAATCAGCCCCAGCATTTT; CDR3aa: CASSYEVTGDSNQPQHF
d_gene: TRBD2; abundance: NA; j_gene: TRBJ2-1; v_gene: TRBV4-3; CDR3nt: TGCGCCAGCAGTCGAATAGGCGCGGGAGGGCCTAACAATGAGCAGTTCTTC; CDR3aa: CASSRIGAGGPNNEQFF
d_gene: NA; abundance: few; j_gene: TRBJ1-1; v_gene: TRBV11-2; CDR3nt: TGTGCCAGCAGCTTAATCCGCGGCACTGAAGCTTTCTTT; CDR3aa: CASSLIRGTEAFF
d_gene: TRBD1; abundance: NA; j_gene: TRBJ2-5; v_gene: TRBV10-3; CDR3nt: TGTGCCATCAGTGAGTCGAGGACAGGCCGAGAGACCCAGTACTTC; CDR3aa: CAISESRTGRETQYF